This T cell receptor beta chain is from a study of CD8+ T cells in alopecia areata. Germline V gene data show CDR1 as SGHDT and CDR2 as FRDEAV. There are 15 residues in the CDR3. Investigators isolated RNA and reverse transcribed it into cDNA to act as the sequencing template. Repertoires were generated with immunoSEQ multiplex PCR, while TCRdb's copy carries only in-frame clones and drops some. The data show 270,000 or so clones, with none appearing a single time. Study-wide results and caveats: Scalp sample sequencing also detects resident alphabeta T cells of normal skin. Lesional scalp displayed greater clonality than normal scalp, most notably in alopecia totalis/universalis.

This clone occurred a few times. What it recognizes is unknown. The gene symbols are mouse symbols. The CDR3 end is not reached by the read, which stops 4 residues before it; the germline J gene fills it in. A panel of CD4, CD8alpha, NKG2D, NKG2ACE and other markers served to sort pooled cutaneous lymph node cells. The specimen was CD4+ T cells sorted from a lymph node. This sequence originates from a C3H/HeJ mouse with alopecia areata. The strain's MHC haplotype is H2-k. The J gene is TRBJ2-7, the V gene TRBV14, with D perhaps TRBD1 (6 bases). CDR3 DNA, as far as it was read: TGTGCCAGCAGTACTCACAGGGAGAACTATTAT. Translated, it gives CASSTHRENYY. The whole CDR3 protein is CASSTHRENYYEQYF.